This TCR beta chain was recorded in a study of monozygotic twins with cystic fibrosis. Study-level points and caveats: J usage was most co-twin-similar in 8 of 16 pairs, V in 13. Low clonality (median roughly 0.009) suggested a mostly naive repertoire. In this small cohort, shared CDR3 numbers showed no association with age, concordance or disease severity. Unrelated CF individuals shared fewer identical clonotypes than monozygotic CF twins.

Comment on this clone: Its antigen remains unknown.

Data came from immunoSEQ multiplex PCR; TCRdb stores just in-frame clones and leaves some out. The sample lists around 36,000 clones, approximately 70% occurring once. V shed 6 bases and J 2 bases; nucleotides not matched to a gene: 5. The germline gives CDR1 MDHEN, CDR2 SYDVKM. The CDR3 sequence is 15 residues long. The origin of this receptor is a girl aged 5-17 years with cystic fibrosis. The chain links TRBV28 to TRBJ2-2; 8 bases match TRBD2. Sequenced material: blood. CDR3 residues: CASSRSGSNTGELFF. The CDR3, as DNA: TGTGCCAGCAGCCGCAGCGGGAGCAACACCGGGGAGCTGTTTTTT.